This entry concerns a single T cell receptor (beta chain). Its antigen remains unknown. This record comes from a study of PD-1 blockade in classical Hodgkin lymphoma. Study details: The patients were dosed with nivolumab 3 mg/kg, infused intravenously every 2 weeks.

Broader study findings: TCR diversity in CD4+, not CD8+, cells rose significantly by C4D1. Complete responders had baseline diversity similar to newly diagnosed patients.

The protocol was immunoSEQ multiplex PCR, while the TCRdb copy is restricted to in-frame clones and leaves out a portion. The sample carries 15,000 to 20,000 clones, over 60% recorded once. The sample's time point: cycle 4 day 1 (C4D1), after five to seven weeks of nivolumab. The patients all showed relapse after autologous stem cell transplantation, while their brentuximab vedotin exposure varied. The CDR3 is made up of 15 amino acids. The trim removed 4 bases at V and 5 bases at J, leaving 9 bases unmatched. Germline loops: CDR1 SGDLS, CDR2 YYNGEE. The chain carries TRBV9 and TRBJ2-3; TRBD2 agrees at 8 bases. Sequencing used peripheral blood mononuclear cells (PBMCs), obtained before the fourth cycle of nivolumab. This TCR derives from a human donor with classical Hodgkin lymphoma. The CDR3 loop reads CASSLSGSGGDTQYF. Written as DNA, the CDR3 is TGTGCCAGCAGCCTAAGCGGGAGCGGGGGAGATACGCAGTATTTT. Variable domain in full (rest from reference TRBV9 and TRBJ2-3): DSGVTQTPKHLITATGQRVTLRCSPRSGDLSVYWYQQSLDQGLQFLIQYYNGEERAKGNILERFSAQQFPDLHSELNLSSLELGDSALYFCASSLSGSGGDTQYFGPGTRLTVL.